These 20 T cell receptor beta chains were sequenced from one sample in a study of cytomegalovirus exposure and HLA in healthy donors. The PCR employed 60 Vbeta primers together with 13 Jbeta primers. Libraries were prepared by immunoSEQ multiplex PCR; TCRdb keeps only in-frame clonotypes and omits some of them. The table records more than 150,000 clones, 70% to 90% of them present only once. Sequencing input: PBMCs. The receptors shown here come from a woman younger than 35 in good health and CMV-seropositive.

The chain employs TRBV7-9 and TRBJ2-1; D might be TRBD1 (5 bases). Germline CDR1 SEHNR, CDR2 FQNEAQ (reference sequence). Between the trimmed V and J ends, which lost 3 bases and 0 bases, there was a span of 9 bases. This CDR3 region has 15 residues. The CDR3 loop is CASSLQGNSYNEQFF. The CDR3 DNA reads as TGTGCCAGCAGCTTGCAGGGTAACTCCTACAATGAGCAGTTCTTC.

The chain combines TRBV6-6 with TRBJ1-5, with 10 bases matching TRBD1. Germline V CDR1 and CDR2: MNHNY, SVGAGI (reference sequence). J lost 7 bases, V lost 1 base, and 7 bases had no gene match. This CDR3 spans 16 amino acids. The CDR3 region has the DNA TGTGCCAGCAGTTACTTTAGGGACAGGGGCGGGCAGCCCCAGCATTTT. Its translation is CASSYFRDRGGQPQHF.

The chain uses TRBV28 and TRBJ1-6, with TRBD1 as a possible D gene (6 bases). The CDR3 has 16 residues. Germline CDR1 and CDR2: MDHEN and SYDVKM. Deletions cut 10 bases from V and 10 bases from J, with 26 bases between. The CDR3 loop is CATRLTPTGRGSPLHF. CDR3 coding DNA: TGTGCCACCCGATTAACCCCGACAGGTAGGGGATCACCCCTCCACTTT.

V and J are TRBV29-1 and TRBJ1-4, with 7 bases lining up with TRBD1. V gave up 7 bases and J gave up 8 bases; unmatched junction bases: 13. This CDR3 has 14 residues. Germline loops: CDR1 SQVTM, CDR2 ANQGSEA. Here the CDR3 reads CSGTGQDGEEKLFF. CDR3 DNA: TGCAGCGGGACCGGACAGGATGGTGAGGAAAAACTGTTTTTT.

The chain carries TRBV5-1 and TRBJ1-4; 9 positions agree with TRBD1. In germline, CDR1 is SGHRS, CDR2 YFSETQ. Trimming removed 2 bases from V and 2 bases from J; junction bases left unmatched: 4. The CDR3 has 16 amino acids. The CDR3 DNA follows: TGCGCCAGCAGCTTTGGTACAGGGGGCACTAATGAAAAACTGTTTTTT. Translated, it gives CASSFGTGGTNEKLFF.

In this sample, this clone turned up a few times. The chain employs TRBV7-6 and TRBJ2-1, with D tentatively TRBD1 (6 bases). Trimming cost V 3 bases and J 7 bases, with 22 bases left between them. Germline loops: CDR1 SGHVS, CDR2 FNYEAQ. CDR3 length: 17 residues. The CDR3: CASSFPLGAGDDNEQFF. The DNA of the CDR3 is TGTGCCAGCAGCTTCCCCTTGGGGGCAGGGGATGATAATGAGCAGTTCTTC.

The rearrangement links TRBV4-1 to TRBJ2-2; D remains unclear. The CDR3 loop spans 13 amino acids. V lost 1 base and J lost 6, with 6 bases in between. Germline CDR1 is MGHRA and CDR2 is YSYEKL. CDR3 in DNA: TGCGCCAGCAGCCAAGTGGCAGCCGGGGAGCTGTTTTTT. Translating gives CASSQVAAGELFF.

This rearrangement joins TRBV2 to TRBJ1-1; D not resolved. V lost 6 bases and J lost 5, with 10 bases in between. The germline V gene has CDR1 SNHLY and CDR2 FYNNEI. The CDR3 totals 12 residues. The CDR3 DNA sequence: TGTGCCAGCAGCATAGGGAGGACTGAAGCTTTCTTT. Translated: CASSIGRTEAFF.

The V call is TRBV4-1, the J call TRBJ2-2; D gene unclear. Per the germline V gene, CDR1 is MGHRA and CDR2 is YSYEKL. This CDR3 is 12 amino acids long. V was clipped by 4 bases and J by 6 bases, with 6 bases between them. The CDR3 bases are TGCGCCAGCAGCCCCCAGGCCGGGGAGCTGTTTTTT. This gives the protein CASSPQAGELFF.

As concerns this clone: A read error may account for a junction end that differs from germline. The chain is built from TRBV7-7 and TRBJ1-3, with D unclear. Germline lookup yields CDR1 SSHAT and CDR2 FNYEAQ (reference sequence). This CDR3 region has 13 residues. The CDR3 DNA follows: TGTGCTAGCAGCTCGAGCCCTGGAAACACCATATATTTT. This encodes CASSSSPGNTIYF.

The chain combines TRBV19 with TRBJ2-7; 8 bases match TRBD1. Germline trimming cut 7 bases from V and 3 bases from J; bases unmatched to any gene: 8. This CDR3 comprises 14 residues. CDR1 and CDR2 (germline): LNHDA, SQIVND (reference sequence). The CDR3 reads CASTPGTGDYEQYF. CDR3 nucleotide sequence: TGTGCCAGTACTCCCGGGACAGGAGACTACGAGCAGTACTTC.

J is TRBJ1-1 and V is TRBV7-9; D perhaps matches TRBD1 (6 bases). The CDR3 has 14 residues. Looked up from germline, CDR1 is SEHNR and CDR2 is FQNEAQ (reference sequence). V was pared by 5 bases and J by 7 bases, with 17 bases between. The CDR3 spells CASSPTYQGSEAFF. CDR3 coding DNA: TGTGCCAGCAGCCCGACCTATCAGGGGAGTGAAGCTTTCTTT. Based on the CDR3 plus reference TRBV7-9 and TRBJ1-1, the full variable domain is DTGVSQNPRHKITKRGQNVTFRCDPISEHNRLYWYRQTLGQGPEFLTYFQNEAQLEKSRLLSDRFSAERPKGSFSTLEIQRTEQGDSAMYLCASSPTYQGSEAFFGQGTRLTVV.

This chain links TRBV5-4 with TRBJ2-3; maybe TRBD2 (6 bases). CDR3 length equals 18 residues. Trimming cost V 4 bases and J 1 base, with 22 bases left between them. Germline CDR1 reads SGHNT; CDR2 reads YYREEE (reference sequence). CDR3 in amino acids: CASSPPRGGRFGTDTQYF. Here the CDR3 DNA reads TGTGCCAGCAGCCCACCGCGAGGAGGGAGGTTTGGCACAGATACGCAGTATTTT. Together with reference TRBV5-4 and TRBJ2-3, the CDR3 gives the full variable domain: ETGVTQSPTHLIKTRGQQVTLRCSSQSGHNTVSWYQQALGQGPQFIFQYYREEENGRGNFPPRFSGLQFPNYSSELNVNALELDDSALYLCASSPPRGGRFGTDTQYFGPGTRLTVL.

J is TRBJ2-3 and V is TRBV6-5; 9 bases are shared with TRBD2. The CDR3 runs to 15 residues. Per the germline V gene, CDR1 is MNHEY and CDR2 is SVGAGI. The ends lost 5 bases at V and 0 bases at J; junction bases unmatched: 3. CDR3 sequence reads: CASSPLAGSTDTQYF. The DNA for the CDR3 is TGTGCCAGCAGTCCCCTAGCGGGGAGCACAGATACGCAGTATTTT.

The J gene is TRBJ1-6, the V gene TRBV28; TRBD1 matches at 9 bases. The germline gives CDR1 MDHEN, CDR2 SYDVKM. The CDR3 spans 15 residues. V lost 2 bases and J lost 10; bases outside the gene matches: 6. In nucleotides, the CDR3 is TGTGCCAGCAGTTTAAGGGGACAGGGTGAGTCACCCCTCCACTTT. Protein: CASSLRGQGESPLHF. The full variable domain, rest sourced from reference TRBV28 and TRBJ1-6, is DVKVTQSSRYLVKRTGEKVFLECVQDMDHENMFWYRQDPGLGLRLIYFSYDVKMKEKGDIPEGYSVSREKKERFSLILESASTNQTSMYLCASSLRGQGESPLHFGNGTRLTVT.

The chain employs TRBV6-1 and TRBJ1-5, with 7 nucleotides matching TRBD1. V dropped 6 bases and J dropped 1; count of bases not matched to a gene: 6. This CDR3 is 15 amino acids long. In germline, CDR1 is MNHNS, CDR2 SASEGT. The CDR3 DNA follows: TGTGCCAGCAGCGGTGGGACAGCGAGCAATCAGCCCCAGCATTTT. It is translated as CASSGGTASNQPQHF.

This clone was recorded once. This chain connects TRBV2 to TRBJ1-1; D ambiguous. Between the trimmed V and J ends, which lost 0 bases and 6 bases, there was a span of 14 bases. CDR3 length equals 15 residues. CDR1 and CDR2 from the germline V gene are SNHLY and FYNNEI. The CDR3 sequence is CASSEALWGAAEAFF. The CDR3 DNA follows: TGTGCCAGCAGTGAAGCGCTTTGGGGAGCCGCTGAAGCTTTCTTT. The full variable domain, completed using reference TRBV2 and TRBJ1-1, is EPEVTQTPSHQVTQMGQEVILRCVPISNHLYFYWYRQILGQKVEFLVSFYNNEISEKSEIFDDQFSVERPDGSNFTLKIRSTKLEDSAMYFCASSEALWGAAEAFFGQGTRLTVV.

This chain connects TRBV5-6 to TRBJ1-2; TRBD1 matches at 8 bases. The V gene's germline CDR1 is SGHDT and CDR2 YYEEEE. The CDR3 has 13 residues. Trimming cost V 5 bases and J 8 bases; bases outside gene matches: 8. The CDR3 bases are TGTGCCAGCAGGCGCGGACAGGGCAGCGGCTACACCTTC. Its translation: CASRRGQGSGYTF.

This sequence joins TRBV5-6 and TRBJ1-1; TRBD1 might be the D (6 bases). CDR3 length equals 15 residues. The V gene's germline CDR1 is SGHDT and CDR2 YYEEEE. Trimming removed 4 bases at V and 0 bases at J, with 13 bases between. The CDR3 nucleotides are TGTGCCAGCAGCAATGACAGGAGTATGAACACTGAAGCTTTCTTT. Protein sequence: CASSNDRSMNTEAFF.

V gene TRBV30 combines with J gene TRBJ1-1; possibly TRBD1 for D (6 bases). Trimming stripped 5 bases from V and 4 bases from J, with 17 bases between. In germline, CDR1 is GTSNPN, CDR2 SVGIG (reference sequence). CDR3 length: 14 amino acids. The CDR3: CAWERGRSFTEAFF. The CDR3 nucleotides are TGTGCCTGGGAGCGGGGGCGGTCGTTCACTGAAGCTTTCTTT.